The 21 T cell receptor beta chains listed next were all sequenced from one sample in a study of T cell responses to AZD1222 COVID-19 vaccine. Clones were read by immunoSEQ multiplex PCR, and TCRdb kept only the in-frame ones, dropping some. The sample contains 150,000 or so clones, 85% to 90% of which appear only once. This sample comprised peripheral blood, obtained 28 days after the second dose of the MenACWY control vaccine. These receptors were obtained from an adult who received the MenACWY meningococcal vaccine as a control.

The J gene is TRBJ2-5, the V gene TRBV10-1; weak D call: TRBD1 (6 bases). The ends were cut back, 0 bases at V and 5 bases at J, with 10 bases in the middle. The CDR3 totals 14 residues. Germline V gives CDR1 WNHNN, CDR2 SYGVQD (reference sequence). This CDR3 reads CASSESGGPETQYF. DNA of the CDR3: TGCGCCAGCAGTGAGTCTGGGGGCCCGGAGACCCAGTACTTC.

The V call is TRBV27, the J call TRBJ1-5; 8 bases are a match to TRBD1. Germline V lookup: CDR1 MNHEY, CDR2 SMNVEV (reference sequence). Unmatched junction bases numbered 4, after V lost 6 bases and J lost 6 bases. The CDR3 is 13 residues long. The CDR3 loop is CASSWTGSQPQHF. The CDR3 DNA reads as TGTGCCAGCAGCTGGACAGGGAGTCAGCCCCAGCATTTT.

This sequence joins TRBV19 and TRBJ2-7; tentatively, D is TRBD1 or TRBD2 (5 bases each). CDR1 is LNHDA and CDR2 is SQIVND in the germline V gene (reference sequence). Between the trimmed V and J ends, which lost 6 bases and 6 bases, there was a span of 18 bases. This CDR3 is 14 amino acids long. The CDR3 DNA reads as TGTGCCAGTAGCCCAACCGGGACGTCATTCGAGCAGTACTTC. Translating it yields CASSPTGTSFEQYF.

For the CDR3, the DNA is TGTGCCAGCAGTCGGAGCGGGGACTACACCGGGGAGCTGTTTTTT. Protein product: CASSRSGDYTGELFF. The chain links TRBV27 to TRBJ2-2, with TRBD2 matching 7 bases. V shed 5 bases and J 3 bases; nucleotides not matched to a gene: 6. The V gene's germline CDR1 is MNHEY and CDR2 SMNVEV (reference sequence). The CDR3 runs to 15 residues.

J is TRBJ2-6 and V is TRBV7-2; D gene unclear. The CDR3 has 16 amino acids. The V gene's germline CDR1 is SGHTA and CDR2 FQGNSA. The germline V and J ends were trimmed by 4 bases and 0 bases, with 10 bases remaining between them. The CDR3 region is CASSYSRRSGANVLTF. CDR3 bases: TGTGCCAGCAGCTACTCCCGGCGCTCTGGGGCCAACGTCCTGACTTTC.

The V and J genes are TRBV7-2 and TRBJ2-7; D is ambiguous. CDR3 length: 16 residues. V was cut by 3 bases and J by 3 bases, with 18 bases left in between. Germline CDR1 is SGHTA and CDR2 is FQGNSA. Here the CDR3 reads CASSFAPKDWDYEQYF. The CDR3 DNA reads TGTGCCAGCAGCTTCGCACCGAAAGATTGGGACTACGAGCAGTACTTC.

This clone was recorded a few times. The CDR3 DNA reads as TGTGCCAGCAGCAAGGGACGCTACGAGCAGTACTTC. Protein: CASSKGRYEQYF. The chain links TRBV21-1 to TRBJ2-7. TRBV21-1 is reported as a pseudogene. The CDR3 extends over 12 amino acids.

V is TRBV11-3 and J is TRBJ1-5; 9 nucleotides agree with TRBD1. CDR1 is SGHNT and CDR2 is YENEEA in the germline V gene. This CDR3 is 14 amino acids long. V lost 8 bases to trimming and J lost 6 bases; unmatched junction nucleotides: 8. CDR3 sequence reads: CASPGQGTSQPQHF. CDR3 bases: TGTGCCAGCCCAGGACAGGGGACATCTCAGCCCCAGCATTTT. The whole variable domain, remainder taken from reference TRBV11-3 and TRBJ1-5, is EAGVVQSPRYKIIEKKQPVAFWCNPISGHNTLYWYLQNLGQGPELLIRYENEEAVDDSQLPKDRFSAERLKGVDSTLKIQPAELGDSAVYLCASPGQGTSQPQHFGDGTRLSIL.

The genes are TRBV6-2 or TRBV6-3 and TRBJ1-2; a possible D gene is TRBD1 (6 bases). The germline gives CDR1 MNHEY, CDR2 SVGEGT. The CDR3 is 14 amino acids. The V end was cut by 5 bases, the J end by 4 bases, with 14 bases between. CDR3 protein: CASSQVGGIYGYTF. The CDR3 DNA reads TGTGCCAGCAGTCAAGTAGGGGGGATCTATGGCTACACCTTC.

This sequence joins TRBV18 and TRBJ1-1; D perhaps matches TRBD1 (6 bases). Per the germline V gene, CDR1 is KGHSH and CDR2 is LQKENI. The CDR3 has 17 amino acids. Trimming removed 3 bases from V and 4 bases from J, with 21 bases in between. The DNA for the CDR3 is TGTGCCAGCTCACCTATGGGGGGCGCGACGTTACTCACTGAAGCTTTCTTT. Translating gives CASSPMGGATLLTEAFF.

The V and J genes are TRBV6-2 or TRBV6-3 and TRBJ2-5; maybe TRBD1 (5 bases). Germline V gene data show CDR1 as MNHEY and CDR2 as SVGEGT. CDR3 length: 12 residues. Trimming cost V 6 bases and J 3 bases, with 8 bases left between them. CDR3 sequence reads: CASSLDKETQYF. In DNA form, the CDR3 reads TGTGCCAGCAGCCTGGACAAAGAGACCCAGTACTTC.

The chain recombines TRBV10-3 with TRBJ2-7, with TRBD1 as a possible D gene (5 bases). This CDR3 is built from 12 residues. Trimming cost V 3 bases and J 2 bases, with 5 bases left between them. The germline V gene encodes CDR1 ENHRY and CDR2 SYGVKD. The CDR3 here is CAISEGAYEQYF. CDR3 coding DNA: TGTGCCATCAGTGAAGGGGCCTACGAGCAGTACTTC.

The V gene is TRBV19, the J gene TRBJ2-2, with TRBD2 identical over 7 bases. The CDR3 has 15 residues. The V segment lost 5 bases and the J segment 2 bases; nucleotides outside the gene matches: 5. Germline loops: CDR1 LNHDA, CDR2 SQIVND (reference sequence). The CDR3 DNA reads as TGTGCCAGTAGTTCGACTAGCCGCAACACCGGGGAGCTGTTTTTT. The encoded protein is CASSSTSRNTGELFF. Full variable domain (outside the CDR3, taken from reference TRBV19 and TRBJ2-2): DGGITQSPKYLFRKEGQNVTLSCEQNLNHDAMYWYRQDPGQGLRLIYYSQIVNDFQKGDIAEGYSVSREKKESFPLTVTSAQKNPTAFYLCASSSTSRNTGELFFGEGSRLTVL.

The rearrangement links TRBV7-2 to TRBJ2-7; perhaps TRBD1 as D (6 bases). Trimming stripped 0 bases from V and 2 bases from J, with 17 bases between. CDR3 size: 17 residues. Germline V gives CDR1 SGHTA, CDR2 FQGNSA. In nucleotides, the CDR3 is TGTGCCAGCAGCTTAGCGCTTGGGACACCCATTCCCTACGAGCAGTACTTC. This translates into CASSLALGTPIPYEQYF.

The chain joins TRBV9 to TRBJ2-2; 8 positions match TRBD2. CDR1 is SGDLS and CDR2 is YYNGEE in the germline V gene. CDR3 length: 16 amino acids. J lost 5 bases, V lost 4 bases, and 10 bases had no gene match. CDR3 sequence reads: CASSLVVAGGTGELFF. CDR3 bases: TGTGCCAGCAGCCTCGTAGTGGCGGGAGGAACCGGGGAGCTGTTTTTT.

The V call is TRBV6-5, the J call TRBJ2-5; 9 bases are a match to TRBD1. The germline V gene has CDR1 MNHEY and CDR2 SVGAGI. The CDR3 is made up of 14 amino acids. The trim removed 5 bases at V and 4 bases at J, leaving 5 bases unmatched. The CDR3 loop reads CASSTTGGTETQYF. In nucleotides, the CDR3 is TGTGCCAGCAGTACAACAGGGGGCACAGAGACCCAGTACTTC.

This rearrangement joins TRBV5-4 to TRBJ2-5; no clear D. Germline assignment: CDR1 SGHNT and CDR2 YYREEE (reference sequence). This CDR3 region has 14 residues. The germline V and J ends were trimmed by 4 bases and 5 bases, with 15 bases remaining between them. Here the CDR3 reads CASSRGLHRETQYF. The DNA for the CDR3 is TGTGCCAGCAGCCGCGGCCTCCACCGGGAGACCCAGTACTTC.

The chain joins TRBV9 to TRBJ1-1; the D is unclear. This CDR3 is 16 amino acids long. Germline assignment: CDR1 SGDLS and CDR2 YYNGEE. V lost 0 bases and J 0 bases, leaving 12 bases between the germline ends. For the CDR3, the DNA is TGTGCCAGCAGCGTAGTGGCAGCCCCTATGAACACTGAAGCTTTCTTT. As protein: CASSVVAAPMNTEAFF.

CDR3 region: CAISEPTMAYEQYF. CDR3 sequence (DNA): TGTGCCATCAGTGAGCCTACCATGGCCTACGAGCAGTACTTC. The chain links TRBV10-3 to TRBJ2-7; D not resolved. This CDR3 comprises 14 residues. V gave up 2 bases and J gave up 2 bases, with 10 bases separating them. Germline V gene lookup returns CDR1 ENHRY and CDR2 SYGVKD.

This chain links TRBV5-5 with TRBJ2-1; D uncertain. Germline CDR1 is SGHKS and CDR2 is YYEKEE (reference sequence). CDR3 length: 11 residues. Trimming left V 2 bases short and J 8 bases short, with 5 bases between. The CDR3 DNA reads TGTGCCAGCAGCTTTGGCCATGAGCAGTTCTTC. Translation: CASSFGHEQFF.

This chain uses TRBV5-1 with TRBJ2-2; 10 nucleotides match TRBD1. Germline CDR1 SGHRS, CDR2 YFSETQ. The CDR3 extends over 15 amino acids. J was trimmed by 5 bases and V by 2 bases; bases with no gene match: 3. CDR3 nucleotide sequence: TGCGCCAGCAGCTTCGGGACAGGGGCTACCGGGGAGCTGTTTTTT. Translation: CASSFGTGATGELFF.